This T cell receptor beta chain derives from a study of identical twins. Study-wide findings and caveats: For monozygotic twins, models underestimated out-of-frame TCR alpha sharing.

The CDR3 totals 13 residues. Unique molecular identifiers were present on the cDNA, which also gained a universal primer site by template switching. TCRdb recomputed calls from the 5' RACE reads with MiXCR, one row per CDR3 protein. In the table there are nearly 650,000 distinct CDR3 sequences, about 7% of which are singletons. Concerning this clonotype itself: As yet, its antigen is unknown.

These sequences were also reported in another study, on yellow fever vaccine responses in identical twins.

The sample was PBMCs. The sequence was obtained from a woman younger than 35 in good health. The genes are TRBV21-1 and TRBJ2-7. TRBV21-1 has pseudogene status. This CDR3 is CASTNPTEYEQYV. CDR3 DNA: TGTGCCAGCACCAATCCAACAGAGTACGAGCAGTACGTC.